Shown below are 17 T cell receptor beta chains from a single sample sequenced in a study of blood T cell repertoires in COVID-19. Sequenced by immunoSEQ multiplex PCR; TCRdb stores in-frame clones only, minus some. The sample includes some 190,000 clones, 75% to 85% of them seen just once. Source material: peripheral blood. These receptors were obtained from a man between 60 and 75 years old with acute or convalescent COVID-19.

V gene TRBV5-4 combines with J gene TRBJ1-3, with no clear D. The germline V gene has CDR1 SGHNT and CDR2 YYREEE (reference sequence). CDR3 length equals 13 residues. The V end lost 3 bases, the J end lost 0 bases, and 4 bases lay between the germline ends. For the CDR3, the DNA is TGTGCCAGCAGCTGGAGCTCTGGAAACACCATATATTTT. It specifies CASSWSSGNTIYF. Variable domain in full (rest from reference TRBV5-4 and TRBJ1-3): ETGVTQSPTHLIKTRGQQVTLRCSSQSGHNTVSWYQQALGQGPQFIFQYYREEENGRGNFPPRFSGLQFPNYSSELNVNALELDDSALYLCASSWSSGNTIYFGEGSWLTVV.

The chain is built from TRBV7-8 and TRBJ1-4; D is undetermined. Germline V gives CDR1 SGHVS, CDR2 FQNEAQ. V was pared by 4 bases and J by 5 bases, with 8 bases between. The CDR3 contains 13 residues. The CDR3 loop is CASSYSRNEKLFF. DNA of the CDR3: TGTGCCAGCAGCTATTCGAGGAATGAAAAACTGTTTTTT.

The V gene is TRBV19, the J gene TRBJ2-1; the match to TRBD2 covers 8 bases. This CDR3 is built from 19 residues. V lost 3 bases, J lost 0 bases, and 13 bases stayed unmatched. From germline, CDR1 is LNHDA and CDR2 SQIVND (reference sequence). In DNA form, the CDR3 reads TGTGCCAGTAGTATCAGGAGTAGCGGGACATTTTACTCCTACAATGAGCAGTTCTTC. This sequence encodes CASSIRSSGTFYSYNEQFF. The full variable domain, in which reference TRBV19 and TRBJ2-1 provide the parts outside the CDR3, is DGGITQSPKYLFRKEGQNVTLSCEQNLNHDAMYWYRQDPGQGLRLIYYSQIVNDFQKGDIAEGYSVSREKKESFPLTVTSAQKNPTAFYLCASSIRSSGTFYSYNEQFFGPGTRLTVL.

This rearrangement joins TRBV19 to TRBJ1-2; D not certain. CDR3 size: 13 residues. Germline CDR1 and CDR2: LNHDA and SQIVND (reference sequence). Trimming removed 3 bases at V and 2 bases at J, with 7 bases between. The CDR3 region is CASSIPVNYGYTF. The CDR3 DNA follows: TGTGCCAGTAGTATTCCGGTGAACTATGGCTACACCTTC.

The genes are TRBV9 and TRBJ2-7, with D uncertain. Germline V gene data show CDR1 as SGDLS and CDR2 as YYNGEE. V was trimmed by 1 base and J by 0 bases, leaving 8 bases between them. The length of the CDR3 is 14 residues. The CDR3 coding sequence is TGTGCCAGCAGCGTAACTTTTAGCTCCTACGAGCAGTACTTC. This codes for CASSVTFSSYEQYF.

The chain has TRBV10-3 and TRBJ1-4; tentative D call: TRBD1 (5 bases). Germline lookup yields CDR1 ENHRY and CDR2 SYGVKD. The CDR3 totals 14 residues. V lost 6 bases and J 4 bases, leaving 12 bases between the germline ends. CDR3 loop: CAIRPGLINEKLFF. The CDR3 nucleotides are TGTGCCATCAGACCGGGACTGATTAATGAAAAACTGTTTTTT.

The V call is TRBV11-2, the J call TRBJ2-7, with 12 positions matching TRBD2. Unmatched junction bases numbered 3, after V lost 6 bases and J lost 0 bases. Germline V gene data show CDR1 as SGHAT and CDR2 as FQNNGV. This CDR3 spans 15 amino acids. CDR3 in amino acids: CASRWTSGTSYEQYF. CDR3 DNA: TGTGCCAGCAGGTGGACTAGCGGGACCTCCTACGAGCAGTACTTC.

The rearrangement uses TRBV25-1 and TRBJ2-1, with TRBD2 matching over 12 bases. Unmatched junction bases numbered 10, after V lost 3 bases and J lost 10 bases. CDR1 MGHDK and CDR2 SYGVNS come from the germline V gene. The CDR3 covers 16 residues. In nucleotides, the CDR3 is TGTGCCAGCAGTGACCCCGGACTAGCGGGAACGGTGGAGCAGTTCTTC. Residues: CASSDPGLAGTVEQFF.

The chain joins TRBV9 to TRBJ1-3, with no clear D. V was trimmed by 0 bases and J by 0 bases, leaving 10 bases between them. Germline lookup yields CDR1 SGDLS and CDR2 YYNGEE. CDR3 length equals 16 residues. The CDR3 DNA sequence: TGTGCCAGCAGCGTAGATATGGCCACCTCTGGAAACACCATATATTTT. Translation gives CASSVDMATSGNTIYF.

About this clone itself: The sample contains more than one DNA sequence encoding this CDR3. This chain links TRBV2 with TRBJ1-3; D is possibly TRBD1 (5 bases). The CDR3 has 13 residues. V dropped 7 bases and J dropped 4 bases, with 11 bases sitting between them. Germline V lookup: CDR1 SNHLY, CDR2 FYNNEI. CDR3 sequence reads: CASTGLSGNTIYF. The CDR3 DNA is TGTGCCAGCACAGGGTTATCGGGAAACACCATATATTTT.

The V and J genes are TRBV19 and TRBJ2-5; D is perhaps TRBD2 (6 bases). The V and J ends lost 2 bases and 5 bases respectively, with 18 bases between them. Germline V gene lookup returns CDR1 LNHDA and CDR2 SQIVND (reference sequence). The length of the CDR3 is 16 residues. CDR3 nucleotide sequence: TGTGCCAGTAGTATAAGAGGGAGGACTTTTACGGAGACCCAGTACTTC. Translation: CASSIRGRTFTETQYF.

This clone appeared a single time. The rearrangement uses TRBV7-8 and TRBJ2-2; 9 nucleotides agree with TRBD1. Germline-derived CDR1 and CDR2 are SGHVS and FQNEAQ. This CDR3 comprises 15 residues. J lost 5 bases, V lost 10 bases, and 11 bases had no gene match. The CDR3 spells CATDKTGGQTGELFF. CDR3 nucleotide sequence: TGTGCCACCGATAAAACAGGGGGCCAGACCGGGGAGCTGTTTTTT.

The chain links TRBV5-4 to TRBJ1-2, with 9 bases aligning to TRBD1. The CDR3 runs to 15 residues. Germline assignment: CDR1 SGHNT and CDR2 YYREEE (reference sequence). Trimming cost V 4 bases and J 6 bases; bases outside gene matches: 10. The DNA for the CDR3 is TGTGCCAGCAGCCCATCCGGGACAGGGTGGGATGGCTACACCTTC. Amino acid sequence: CASSPSGTGWDGYTF.

CDR3 amino acids: CASSLWGGDQPQHF. As DNA, the CDR3 is TGTGCCAGCAGCTTGTGGGGGGGGGATCAGCCCCAGCATTTT. V gene TRBV5-4 combines with J gene TRBJ1-5; the D gene is possibly TRBD1 (5 bases). CDR3 length: 14 residues. Trimming stripped 1 base from V and 5 bases from J, with 10 bases between. CDR1 and CDR2 from the germline V gene are SGHNT and YYREEE (reference sequence).

This chain links TRBV5-1 with TRBJ1-3, with 9 positions matching TRBD1. The ends lost 7 bases at V and 7 bases at J; junction bases unmatched: 6. The CDR3 spans 13 residues. The germline gives CDR1 SGHRS, CDR2 YFSETQ. CDR3 loop: CASQPGQGNTIYF. In DNA form, the CDR3 reads TGCGCCAGCCAACCGGGACAGGGTAACACCATATATTTT. The whole variable domain, remainder taken from reference TRBV5-1 and TRBJ1-3, is KAGVTQTPRYLIKTRGQQVTLSCSPISGHRSVSWYQQTPGQGLQFLFEYFSETQRNKGNFPGRFSGRQFSNSRSEMNVSTLELGDSALYLCASQPGQGNTIYFGEGSWLTVV.

This rearrangement joins TRBV6-5 to TRBJ1-2, with 8 nucleotides matching TRBD1. CDR3 size: 16 residues. The J segment lost 4 bases and the V segment lost 2 bases, leaving 9 bases of the junction unmatched. CDR1 and CDR2 (germline): MNHEY, SVGAGI. CDR3: CASSYPGQGGIYGYTF. The CDR3 region has the DNA TGTGCCAGCAGTTACCCCGGACAGGGTGGAATCTATGGCTACACCTTC.

The chain joins TRBV7-2 to TRBJ2-1, with 14 bases matching TRBD2. Trimming at V came to 6 bases and at J to 7 bases, leaving 5 bases not matched to a gene. Germline assignment: CDR1 SGHTA and CDR2 FQGNSA. The CDR3 loop spans 15 amino acids. The CDR3: CASRPGLAGGNEQFF. The CDR3 bases are TGTGCCAGCAGGCCCGGACTAGCGGGGGGTAATGAGCAGTTCTTC.